The 26 T cell receptor beta chains below all came from one sample that was sequenced in a study of blood T cell repertoires in COVID-19. This table comes from immunoSEQ multiplex PCR, and its TCRdb copy is limited to in-frame clones, with some not included. The repertoire consists of more than 200,000 clones, with around 87% occurring once and the leading ten covering 10% to 13%. Sequences were obtained from peripheral blood. The receptor set was obtained from a woman aged 45-65 years with COVID-19, enrolled during active disease.

V is TRBV6-6 and J is TRBJ1-4; maybe TRBD1 (5 bases). CDR1 is MNHNY, CDR2 SVGAGI, per germline (reference sequence). V dropped 4 bases and J dropped 5 bases, with 14 bases sitting between them. The CDR3 contains 15 residues. Here the CDR3 reads CASSSSDTRNEKLFF. CDR3 bases: TGTGCCAGCAGTTCGTCGGACACCCGAAATGAAAAACTGTTTTTT.

This clone was seen just once. V is TRBV21-1 and J is TRBJ1-4. TRBV21-1 is a pseudogene segment. This CDR3 comprises 12 residues. The CDR3 nucleotides read TGTGCCAGGCGGGAATTCGGGGAAAAACTGTTTTTT. This gives the protein CARREFGEKLFF.

There are a few counts of this clone. V gene TRBV7-3 combines with J gene TRBJ2-7; tentative D call: TRBD1 (6 bases). The CDR3 contains 15 residues. V was trimmed by 5 bases and J by 5 bases, leaving 19 bases between them. Germline CDR1 and CDR2: SGHTA and FQGTGA. The CDR3 here is CASSPRPGELHEQYF. In nucleotides, the CDR3 is TGTGCCAGCAGCCCCCGGCCAGGGGAACTCCACGAGCAGTACTTC.

CDR3 nucleotide sequence: TGTGCCACCCTGGGGCAGGGAAGTTTCCACGAGCAGTACTTC. Translated, it gives CATLGQGSFHEQYF. V and J are TRBV10-3 and TRBJ2-7; tentative D call: TRBD1 (5 bases). The CDR3 length is 14 residues. Trimming removed 10 bases at V and 5 bases at J, with 21 bases between. Germline values: CDR1 ENHRY, CDR2 SYGVKD.

The chain is built from TRBV28 and TRBJ2-5, with TRBD2 matching over 14 bases. CDR3 length: 16 residues. Looked up from germline, CDR1 is MDHEN and CDR2 is SYDVKM. The junction had 5 bases not matched to a gene; V was cut back by 3 bases and J by 5 bases. The CDR3 region has the DNA TGTGCCAGCAGTTTTCCGACTAGCGGGGGGGACGAGACCCAGTACTTC. Protein: CASSFPTSGGDETQYF.

This clone was counted between two and nine times. V usage is TRBV18 and J usage is TRBJ1-1; 8 bases are a match to TRBD1. The CDR3 is 15 residues long. V trimming: 4 bases; J trimming: 1 base; junction bases outside the gene matches: 5. The germline V gene encodes CDR1 KGHSH and CDR2 LQKENI. As DNA, the CDR3 is TGTGCCAGCTCACTAGCCGGGACAGGGAACACTGAAGCTTTCTTT. It yields the protein CASSLAGTGNTEAFF.

This chain joins TRBV6-2 or TRBV6-3 and TRBJ2-5; a possible D gene is TRBD1 (5 bases). The CDR3 consists of 15 residues. Trimming shortened V by 4 bases and J by 3 bases, and 15 bases separated the two germline ends. The germline V gene has CDR1 MNHEY and CDR2 SVGEGT. In DNA form, the CDR3 reads TGTGCCAGCAGTTCACAGGACAACTCAGAAGAGACCCAGTACTTC. This translates into CASSSQDNSEETQYF.

The V call is TRBV5-5, the J call TRBJ1-1, with a tentative D call TRBD1 (5 bases). Germline V CDR1 and CDR2: SGHKS, YYEKEE (reference sequence). This CDR3 is built from 13 residues. V lost 5 bases, J lost 1 base, and 9 bases lay in between. The CDR3 nucleotides read TGTGCCAGCAGTTACGACAGGAACACTGAAGCTTTCTTT. This encodes CASSYDRNTEAFF.

The J gene is TRBJ1-2, the V gene TRBV5-4, with 7 bases identical to TRBD1. Trimming took 0 bases from V and 4 from J; bases not matched to a gene: 6. The CDR3 is 15 residues long. The germline V gene encodes CDR1 SGHNT and CDR2 YYREEE (reference sequence). The chain's CDR3 is CASSLEQGFVYGYTF. The CDR3 nucleotides read TGTGCCAGCAGCTTGGAACAGGGGTTTGTCTATGGCTACACCTTC. Full variable domain (remainder filled in from reference TRBV5-4 and TRBJ1-2): ETGVTQSPTHLIKTRGQQVTLRCSSQSGHNTVSWYQQALGQGPQFIFQYYREEENGRGNFPPRFSGLQFPNYSSELNVNALELDDSALYLCASSLEQGFVYGYTFGSGTRLTVV.

The V and J genes are TRBV5-1 and TRBJ2-1; the match to TRBD2 covers 8 bases. V lost 0 bases to trimming and J lost 8 bases; unmatched junction nucleotides: 7. The CDR3 extends over 15 amino acids. CDR1 and CDR2 from the germline V gene are SGHRS and YFSETQ. The DNA of the CDR3 is TGCGCCAGCAGCTTGGGCGGGACTAGGTCACATGAGCAGTTCTTC. It specifies CASSLGGTRSHEQFF.

The chain recombines TRBV19 with TRBJ2-1; a possible D gene is TRBD2 (5 bases). The CDR3 extends over 13 amino acids. Looked up from germline, CDR1 is LNHDA and CDR2 is SQIVND (reference sequence). V lost 4 bases and J lost 4, with 8 bases in between. CDR3 in amino acids: CASSSGPYNEQFF. In DNA form, the CDR3 reads TGTGCCAGTAGTAGCGGGCCGTACAATGAGCAGTTCTTC.

This rearrangement joins TRBV5-8 to TRBJ2-2; D is perhaps TRBD1 (6 bases). Germline CDR1 SGHTS, CDR2 YDEGEE. CDR3 size: 15 residues. V was trimmed by 4 bases and J by 1 base, leaving 11 bases between them. The CDR3 DNA is TGTGCCAGCAGCAGGGGGACATTGAACACCGGGGAGCTGTTTTTT. Its translation: CASSRGTLNTGELFF.

The chain carries TRBV5-4 and TRBJ1-5; D is unresolved. V was pared by 0 bases and J by 1 base, with 8 bases between. The CDR3 contains 15 residues. Germline V lookup: CDR1 SGHNT, CDR2 YYREEE (reference sequence). CDR3 loop: CASSLEPTSNQPQHF. Written as DNA, the CDR3 is TGTGCCAGCAGCTTGGAACCCACAAGCAATCAGCCCCAGCATTTT.

The CDR3: CASSRQAGGPGGELFF. In DNA, the CDR3 is TGTGCCAGCAGCCGCCAAGCAGGGGGCCCAGGCGGGGAGCTGTTTTTT. This chain joins TRBV27 and TRBJ2-2; 8 bases match TRBD1. The germline CDR1 and CDR2 sequences are MNHEY and SMNVEV (reference sequence). Trimming took 6 bases from V and 7 from J; bases not matched to a gene: 13. The CDR3 has 16 amino acids.

This clone is a singleton in its sample. V and J are TRBV19 and TRBJ1-4; unclear D gene. The CDR3 runs to 15 residues. Germline V CDR1 and CDR2: LNHDA, SQIVND (reference sequence). Trimming pared 6 bases from V and 7 bases from J, leaving 18 bases between. The CDR3 loop is CASRNEVFLGEKLFF. The CDR3 region has the DNA TGTGCCAGTAGGAATGAGGTCTTCCTCGGTGAAAAACTGTTTTTT.

The V call is TRBV6-5, the J call TRBJ2-3, with 9 bases fitting TRBD2. Germline lookup yields CDR1 MNHEY and CDR2 SVGAGI. CDR3 length: 13 residues. J lost 3 bases, V lost 10 bases, and 5 bases had no gene match. DNA for the CDR3: TGTGCCACCACGCTAGCGGGGACAGATACGCAGTATTTT. This sequence encodes CATTLAGTDTQYF.

The chain uses TRBV15 and TRBJ1-2; D might be TRBD1 (6 bases). The CDR3 spans 15 residues. Trimming left V 0 bases short and J 3 bases short, with 11 bases between. Per germline, CDR1 LNHNV and CDR2 YYDKDF (reference sequence). The CDR3 here is CATSRDGQNYYGYTF. The DNA of the CDR3 is TGTGCCACCAGCAGAGATGGACAGAACTACTATGGCTACACCTTC.

The chain uses TRBV6-6 and TRBJ1-1; 7 bases line up with TRBD1. This CDR3 comprises 14 residues. The germline V gene encodes CDR1 MNHNY and CDR2 SVGAGI (reference sequence). Trimming at V came to 7 bases and at J to 4 bases, leaving 9 bases not matched to a gene. The CDR3 region has the DNA TGTGCCAGCACCCTACAGGGGATCGGCACTGAAGCTTTCTTT. Amino acid sequence: CASTLQGIGTEAFF.

V and J are TRBV7-6 and TRBJ1-5, with D uncertain. The CDR3 has 14 residues. V was pared by 0 bases and J by 7 bases, with 10 bases between. Germline CDR1 SGHVS, CDR2 FNYEAQ. CDR3 residues: CASSLAEGGQPQHF. In DNA form, the CDR3 reads TGTGCCAGCAGCTTAGCGGAGGGTGGCCAGCCCCAGCATTTT.

V gene TRBV11-3 combines with J gene TRBJ1-3; 8 bases align to TRBD1. V lost 4 bases to trimming and J lost 0 bases; unmatched junction nucleotides: 8. Germline-derived CDR1 and CDR2 are SGHNT and YENEEA. The CDR3 has 17 amino acids. CDR3 protein: CASSSGQGKFSGNTIYF. The DNA for the CDR3 is TGTGCCAGCAGCTCCGGACAGGGCAAATTCTCTGGAAACACCATATATTTT.

Written as DNA, the CDR3 is TGTGCCTGGAGTGTTGGACTTAGCAATCAGCCCCAGCATTTT. This encodes CAWSVGLSNQPQHF. V usage is TRBV30 and J usage is TRBJ1-5, with D uncertain. The ends were cut back, 0 bases at V and 0 bases at J, with 6 bases in the middle. CDR1 and CDR2 from the germline V gene are GTSNPN and SVGIG (reference sequence). CDR3 length: 14 residues. The variable domain in full, with the rest retrieved from reference TRBV30 and TRBJ1-5, is SQTIHQWPATLVQPVGSPLSLECTVEGTSNPNLYWYRQAAGRGLQLLFYSVGIGQISSEVPQNLSASRPQDRQFILSSKKLLLSDSGFYLCAWSVGLSNQPQHFGDGTRLSIL.

This clone was seen once. V usage is TRBV7-9 and J usage is TRBJ2-1, with a weak D call TRBD2 (6 bases). V was trimmed by 4 bases and J by 5 bases, leaving 12 bases between them. The CDR3 loop spans 14 amino acids. Germline CDR1 SEHNR, CDR2 FQNEAQ (reference sequence). The CDR3: CASSYTSRNNEQFF. The CDR3 nucleotides read TGTGCCAGCAGCTATACTAGCAGAAACAATGAGCAGTTCTTC.

This clone was found a few times. V and J are TRBV29-1 and TRBJ1-1, with 7 positions matching TRBD1. The germline gives CDR1 SQVTM, CDR2 ANQGSEA. The V and J ends lost 6 bases and 8 bases, in that order; junction bases with no gene match: 9. The CDR3 runs 12 residues. CDR3: CSVRQGLGEAFF. CDR3 nucleotide sequence: TGCAGCGTCCGACAGGGTTTGGGAGAAGCTTTCTTT.

The chain has TRBV6-5 and TRBJ2-1; no reliable D call. Germline V gene data show CDR1 as MNHEY and CDR2 as SVGAGI. Trimming removed 8 bases from V and 8 bases from J, with 7 bases in between. The CDR3 runs 10 residues. The CDR3 is CASERYEQFF. Here the CDR3 DNA reads TGTGCCAGCGAGCGCTATGAGCAGTTCTTC.

This rearrangement joins TRBV27 to TRBJ1-2; D gene uncertain. Germline V gene data show CDR1 as MNHEY and CDR2 as SMNVEV (reference sequence). CDR3 length: 15 residues. The V end was cut by 4 bases, the J end by 8 bases, with 20 bases between. This CDR3 reads CASSSDFSLGRGYTF. Written as DNA, the CDR3 is TGTGCCAGCAGTTCGGACTTCTCACTCGGCCGGGGCTACACCTTC.

V is TRBV14 and J is TRBJ2-3; TRBD2 matches at 8 bases. The length of the CDR3 is 16 residues. The germline gives CDR1 SGHDN, CDR2 FVKESK. With 0 bases clipped from V and 5 bases from J, the junction kept 7 bases outside the gene matches. In DNA form, the CDR3 reads TGTGCCAGCAGCCAAGATGGCGGGGGGATGGGAGATACGCAGTATTTT. Residues: CASSQDGGGMGDTQYF. Full variable domain (rest looked up from reference TRBV14 and TRBJ2-3): EAGVTQFPSHSVIEKGQTVTLRCDPISGHDNLYWYRRVMGKEIKFLLHFVKESKQDESGMPNNRFLAERTGGTYSTLKVQPAELEDSGVYFCASSQDGGGMGDTQYFGPGTRLTVL.